This T cell receptor (beta chain) was captured in a study of cytomegalovirus exposure and HLA in healthy donors (dated by TCRdb to the late 2010s). Concerning the study at large: An earlier analysis of some 600 of the donors reported 276 Gb of sequence data and 95 million to 140 million unique TCR beta sequences obtained from about 180 million T cells. Among the roughly 410 genotyped donors, approximately 76% belonged to the genetic ancestry cluster associated with self-reported Caucasian donors. The T cell repertoires of around 730 subjects were profiled by immunosequencing and related to cytomegalovirus serostatus. Typing coverage differed by locus: A, B, C, DRB1 and DQB1 were typed in roughly 629-630 donors, DQA1 in approximately 520, DPA1 in roughly 590, and DPB1 in around 490. Every discovery cohort repertoire had been produced on one sequencing platform. Both class I and class II loci were covered by HLA typing, at four-digit resolution. To predict cytomegalovirus infection status, the study brought together high-throughput TCR immunosequencing, statistical association of individual TCRs with disease status, and machine learning. A later genetic analysis took genome-wide SNP genotypes for about 65% of the 666 donors and used that subset as a discovery cohort. Donor age, sex, ethnicity and CMV serostatus were collected together with the repertoire data. Along with the approximately 670-subject first cohort, a separate validation cohort of around 110 different subjects was used. Across about 370 genotyped donors of the cohort, an average of roughly 200,000 unique TCR beta nucleotide sequences per donor were sequenced, and about a sixth of those sequences were non-productive. About 300 gigabases of sequencing data and roughly 90 million unique TCR sequences were included in an early release covering roughly 700 HLA-typed donors. Rather than using new phenotypic data, the later analysis identified candidate immune exposures from TCR beta sequences and from how often those sequences occurred across donors. To study patterns of TCR occurrence, a later analysis re-analyzed previously published TCR beta repertoires from more than 550 donors and added high-resolution HLA genotyping. The aim of the study was to test whether cataloging public T cell receptors could identify signatures of past pathogen exposure. In an earlier analysis of roughly 540 of the donors, high-throughput TCR beta sequencing was used to judge whether each TCR beta V gene segment behaved as functional or pseudogenic. Four or five DR-DQ haplotypes were handled as single units for association and clustering because linkage in the cohort was strong.

Broader findings and caveats from the paper: According to the authors, the approach could potentially be generalized to other disease states and immunological phenotypes. The classifier was reported to diagnose cytomegalovirus status with high specificity and sensitivity in both the original and validation cohorts. Most TCR sequences were observed very rarely across donors, whereas some public TCRs were present in many individuals. In a later genetic analysis, fewer N-insertions in productive TCRs were reported among donors in an Asian-associated ancestry cluster than the roughly 710-donor mean. Correlated functional status among segregating V segments might be attributable to linkage disequilibrium, but an unknown experimental factor could not be ruled out. This cohort had only TCR beta chains sequenced, and the lack of alpha or paired-chain data limited which features could be detected. CMV serostatus was the only immune exposure information available for the cohort. An association between a missense DCLRE1C variant and V-gene and J-gene trimming of TCR beta chains was found in a later genetic analysis and replicated in an independent cohort. According to a later analysis, most CMV-associated TCR beta chains appeared to be HLA-restricted, and the HLA associations seemed to be driven largely by CMV exposure. In an earlier analysis of approximately 590 of the donors, most TCR beta V segments appeared in productive rearrangements about 90% or about 30% of the time, broadly matching IMGT annotations. A later analysis found that HLA-associated TCR beta chains were more clonally expanded and had lower generation probabilities than equally common non-associated chains. In a later analysis, the rate of TCR association differed among HLA loci, with DRB1 alleles having the most associated TCRs and HLA-C alleles having the fewest. A cluster of highly shared sequence variants was judged likely to represent a technical artifact of the sequencing pipeline. Some 15 rarely observed V segments, including chromosome 9 orphons, were excluded from the earlier analysis of approximately 600 of the donors because counts were too low. Presence/absence analyses assumed roughly uniform sequencing depth across donors, an assumption that may not hold. In a later analysis, about 16,000 TCR beta sequences were associated with specific HLA alleles at a false discovery rate of 0.05. The study gave a list of 150 to 200 TCR beta chains associated with cytomegalovirus. Because HLA typing was unavailable for some donors at each locus, only the typed subset was used in association tests. Assigning TCR associations to individual alleles was difficult when HLA alleles, especially DR and DQ, strongly co-occurred. A further reported finding was that TCR beta sequences accurately predicted the HLA-A and HLA-B alleles for most subjects in the first cohort. In a later analysis, several top co-occurrence clusters were reported to appear linked to parvovirus B19, influenza, CMV and Epstein-Barr virus. Because the 87-base-pair reads could not distinguish some IMGT-functional V segments, including TRBV6-2 and TRBV6-3, those segments were excluded. A few of the identified cytomegalovirus-associated TCR beta chains were confirmed in vitro to be specific for cytomegalovirus antigens.

As for this clone: Its antigen remains undetermined. Germline and junction disagree at one end, which may indicate a read error.

The CDR3 covers 13 residues, taking in both the cysteine and the phenylalanine. Only the CDR3 DNA is retained, 39 bases long and in frame from the first base. From the germline V gene, CDR1 is SGHVS and CDR2 is FQNEAQ. The cohort was made up of approximately 670 healthy bone marrow donors. All cohort members were sampled while nominally healthy, although unrecorded immune exposures were likely present. The donor tested CMV seropositive and was one of the 289 seropositive cohort members. A peripheral blood sample was provided by each donor, and peripheral blood mononuclear cells were used for TCR beta sequencing. The Qiagen DNeasy Blood Extraction Kit was used to extract genomic DNA from the blood cell samples. The library was produced with the immunoSEQ multiplex PCR assay. The multiplex PCR relied on a mix of 60 forward primers for TCR Vbeta segments and 13 reverse primers for TCR Jbeta segments. Amplification of the CDR3 region of rearranged TCR beta genes was performed with a multiplex PCR assay on genomic DNA. The Illumina HiSeq System was used to sequence the amplified TCR beta libraries as 87-base-pair reads. The original methods were these. In a later analysis, tens of millions of unique TCR beta chains were counted across the 650 to 750 repertoires, and around 10 million of these chains were shared by at least two donors. A nearest-neighbor algorithm error-corrected the raw reads and collapsed the reads into unique sequences, merging closely related sequences to remove PCR and sequencing errors. Alignment of CDR3 sequences to IMGT reference sequences was used to assign V, D and J gene segments. For a sequence to be retained, a match of at least six nucleotides was required to both a V gene segment and a J gene segment. A rearrangement was called productive if the CDR3 had no stop codons and remained in frame with V and J, and every other rearrangement was called non-productive. Following IMGT convention, CDR3 was defined as the stretch from the second conserved V-encoded cysteine to the conserved J-encoded phenylalanine. In an earlier analysis of 550 to 650 of the donors, sequences lacking an unambiguous match to a single V gene segment were excluded. In an earlier analysis of several hundred of the donors, V segments were called functional above 56.7% productive rearrangements and were called segregating when the between-donor standard deviation exceeded 5%. A statistical classification framework was developed to diagnose cytomegalovirus status using the catalog of TCR beta chain sequences. A later analysis assigned V and J genes by comparing TCR nucleotide sequences with IMGT/GENE-DB human TR gene sequences. Using the TCRdist pipeline, a later analysis assigned CDR3 sequences along with most-parsimonious VDJ recombination scenarios. In a later analysis, every TCR beta chain was defined by the combination of its CDR3 amino acid sequence and its V-gene family, and reads without a unique V-gene family were dropped. In a later analysis, fewer than 600 highly shared, low-generation-probability nucleotide sequences were removed to address suspected cross-contamination and a sequencing artifact. A later analysis calculated a clonal expansion index for each public chain from normalized within-repertoire ranks of inferred template counts. In a later analysis, generation probabilities were computed with a VDJ recombination model fitted to out-of-frame rearrangements, and the resulting probabilities were checked against IGoR. Hypergeometric tests were used in a later analysis to score TCR-TCR, TCR-HLA and TCR-CMV co-occurrence, with a repertoire-size bias correction applied to the TCR pairs. A later analysis estimated false discovery rates by permuting HLA or CMV assignments 20 times. In a later analysis, co-occurring TCRs were grouped using DBSCAN, with TCRdist sequence similarity added in when clustering inside HLA-allele-positive subsets. Repertoires with fewer than 30,000 or more than 120,000 public chains were left out of co-occurrence clustering, as were roughly five repertoires with anomalous nucleotide sharing. Held by TCRdb, this immuneACCESS table contains in-frame sequences only and omits some clones. Under half of the omission traces to an unresolved V gene where checked; the cause of the rest is unknown. D and trimming were read from the DNA, whereas the V and J calls and clone size are those reported in that table. The sample yields roughly 150,000 clones; roughly 78% were counted once. Of the sample, 6.5% is held by the ten largest clones.

This receptor was obtained from a middle-aged man in good health and CMV-seropositive. The V and J segments used are TRBV7-8 and TRBJ2-7; TRBD2 could be the D gene, as 5 bases match. What was sequenced was PBMCs. The CDR3 corresponds to CASSLVSPQGLKF. DNA sequence: TGTGCCAGCAGCTTAGTTTCCCCCCAAGGACTGAAATTC.